This is a list of T cell receptor beta chains from one sample in a study of shared clonotypes between healthy human individuals. Measured with immunoSEQ multiplex PCR; TCRdb has only the in-frame clones, and not every one. The sample has some 2.1 million clones, around 95% seen once. Specimen: naive CD4+ T cells sorted from blood. The receptor source for this set is a man younger than 35 in good health. Each CDR3 is given without its conserved first and last residue. Fields, in order: V gene, CDR3 protein.

v_gene: TRBV7-9; CDR3aa: ASSLGSGKGSNQPQH
v_gene: TRBV27; CDR3aa: ASTMARGYGYT
v_gene: TRBV2; CDR3aa: ASTVTNTEAF
v_gene: TRBV29-1; CDR3aa: SVGAEAYNEQF
v_gene: TRBV30; CDR3aa: AWSVGGGTGQETQY
v_gene: TRBV27; CDR3aa: ASSFTGSSYEQY
v_gene: TRBV4-1; CDR3aa: ASSQDRLAGDNEQF
v_gene: TRBV29-1; CDR3aa: SVETPGLASNNEQF
v_gene: TRBV9; CDR3aa: AKGGSYNSPLH
v_gene: TRBV11-2; CDR3aa: ASSLQTGYSPLH
v_gene: TRBV27; CDR3aa: ASGDSGEQY
v_gene: TRBV10-1; CDR3aa: ASSEARGNNSPLH
v_gene: TRBV10-3; CDR3aa: AISESGLGLF
v_gene: TRBV27; CDR3aa: ASSLGVPSPLH
v_gene: TRBV14; CDR3aa: ASSLRGFGTEAF
v_gene: TRBV7-9; CDR3aa: ASSYKETQY
v_gene: TRBV6-1; CDR3aa: ASSEILLAYNSPLH
v_gene: TRBV5-1; CDR3aa: ASSLTGGTSTDTQY
v_gene: TRBV4-1; CDR3aa: ASSQADRALQETQY
v_gene: TRBV5-1; CDR3aa: ASSKGQGNSPLH
v_gene: TRBV19; CDR3aa: ASTRGGGNQPQH
v_gene: TRBV4-3; CDR3aa: ASSPRPEETQY
v_gene: TRBV6-5; CDR3aa: ASTQGTGGIYEQY
v_gene: TRBV10-3; CDR3aa: AISRDRGNEKLF
v_gene: TRBV28; CDR3aa: ASSSGQGGEQY
v_gene: TRBV10-3; CDR3aa: AIGIGIELSYEQY
v_gene: TRBV21-1; CDR3aa: ASSLLGTGYT